The 3 T cell receptor beta chains below were found in one sample sequenced in a study of T cells in lung cancer brain metastases. TCRdb's copy holds only in-frame clones and misses some; the assay was immunoSEQ multiplex PCR. In the table there are about 3,500 clones, roughly nine tenths of which are singletons. Sequencing used tumor tissue from the primary lung tumor. These receptors were collected from a woman aged 45-60 years with non-small cell lung cancer.

This chain uses TRBV7-2 with TRBJ1-1, with TRBD1 matching 7 bases. The CDR3 covers 13 residues. V shed 9 bases and J 0 bases; nucleotides not matched to a gene: 4. Germline lookup yields CDR1 SGHTA and CDR2 FQGNSA. The CDR3: CASAQGVNTEAFF. The CDR3 DNA sequence: TGTGCCAGTGCCCAGGGGGTGAACACTGAAGCTTTCTTT. Supplemented by reference TRBV7-2 and TRBJ1-1, the full variable domain reads GAGVSQSPSNKVTEKGKDVELRCDPISGHTALYWYRQSLGQGLEFLIYFQGNSAPDKSGLPSDRFSAERTGGSVSTLTIQRTQQEDSAVYLCASAQGVNTEAFFGQGTRLTVV.

The chain links TRBV29-1 to TRBJ2-7, with 8 nucleotides matching TRBD1. Germline V gives CDR1 SQVTM, CDR2 ANQGSEA. J gave up 5 bases and V 5 bases, and 5 bases lay outside the gene matches. CDR3 length: 12 residues. CDR3 in DNA: TGCAGCGTTACAGGGGGTAGCCACGAGCAGTACTTC. Encoded protein: CSVTGGSHEQYF.

The chain combines TRBV7-6 with TRBJ2-2, with unresolved D. The CDR3 sequence is 12 residues long. Trimming stripped 1 base from V and 9 bases from J, with 6 bases between. The germline V gene has CDR1 SGHVS and CDR2 FNYEAQ. In DNA, the CDR3 is TGTGCCAGCAGCTTAGTGTCCAGGGAGCTGTTTTTT. Amino acids: CASSLVSRELFF.